This is a list of T cell receptor beta chains from one sample in a study of blood T cell repertoires in COVID-19. Data came from immunoSEQ multiplex PCR; TCRdb stores just in-frame clones and leaves some out. Of hundreds of thousands of clones in the sample, approximately 91% were seen once. Sample: PBMCs or T cells enriched from blood (not recorded which). The receptors originated from a woman aged 40 to 50 who had recovered from COVID-19. Each CDR3 is given with its conserved first and last residue. A D gene is named only where the DNA matches it firmly.

CDR3 length,J gene,V gene,D gene,CDR3 protein
15,TRBJ1-1,TRBV7-8,TRBD1,CASSGWTGENTEAFF
16,TRBJ2-5,TRBV5-4,TRBD2,CASSSPPSGGGETQYF
14,TRBJ1-5,TRBV18,NA,CASSSGVSNQPQHF
14,TRBJ1-2,TRBV29-1,NA,CSVEVHPRVTGYTF
13,TRBJ1-1,TRBV11-2,NA,CASSLDLITEAFF
13,TRBJ2-1,TRBV27,NA,CASSFWSGDEQFF
13,TRBJ1-1,TRBV7-9,NA,CASKRDKNTEAFF
14,TRBJ2-2,TRBV11-1,TRBD1,CASSLTGGTGELFF
15,TRBJ1-5,TRBV6-2/TRBV6-3,NA,CASSYEQARNQPQHF
13,TRBJ1-2,TRBV29-1,TRBD1,CSAGETGGDGYTF
13,TRBJ2-3,TRBV18,NA,CASSLGSTDTQYF
14,TRBJ2-1,TRBV6-4,NA,CASSVEAGYNEQFF
22,TRBJ1-3,TRBV18,TRBD1,CASSTKDRLRSGERISGNTIYF
13,TRBJ1-2,TRBV28,TRBD1,CASSGDRGYGYTF
13,TRBJ2-5,TRBV6-1,TRBD2,CASSDSGGETQYF
13,TRBJ2-3,TRBV7-3,NA,CASSLIVGDTQYF
15,TRBJ2-3,TRBV6-2/TRBV6-3,TRBD2,CASSYELAGSDTQYF
13,TRBJ2-5,TRBV2,TRBD2,CASRLDGGETQYF
12,TRBJ1-4,TRBV2,NA,CASSEYGRDGFF
13,TRBJ2-7,TRBV12-3/TRBV12-4,TRBD2,CASSSAGRYEQYF
14,TRBJ1-6,TRBV2,NA,CASSERKGGSPLHF